The 5 T cell receptor beta chains presented below share a single source sample, sequenced in a study of T cells in Graves' hyperthyroidism and ophthalmopathy. Authors of the study amplified TCR beta CDR3 regions from RNA transcripts. In the first-round RT-PCR of the TCR CDR3, the HTBI primer set was used. MiXCR was run by TCRdb on the multiplex PCR reads, yielding one entry per CDR3 protein. The profile shows a few hundred thousand distinct CDR3 sequences, 18% of them singletons. The sample consisted of blood. These receptors came from a man aged 18 to 29 with Graves' ophthalmopathy.

This clonotype has only a few counts. The V gene is TRBV4-1, the J gene TRBJ1-6; D is unclear. Germline V gene sequence: CDR1 MGHRA, CDR2 YSYEKL. Trimming removed 0 bases from V and 10 bases from J, with 13 bases in between. This CDR3 region has 15 residues. CDR3 nucleotide sequence: TGCGCCAGCAGCCAAGATCGTACAGTCAAGTCACCCCTCCACTTT. Translation: CASSQDRTVKSPLHF.

V is TRBV5-1 and J is TRBJ1-4; D is unresolved. The length of the CDR3 is 14 residues. Between the trimmed V and J ends, which lost 0 bases and 6 bases, there was a span of 9 bases. Germline V gene sequence: CDR1 SGHRS, CDR2 YFSETQ. The CDR3 DNA is TGCGCCAGCAGCTTGGGGAGGCGGGATGAAAAACTGTTTTTT. Residues: CASSLGRRDEKLFF. Filled out from reference TRBV5-1 and TRBJ1-4, the complete variable domain reads KAGVTQTPRYLIKTRGQQVTLSCSPISGHRSVSWYQQTPGQGLQFLFEYFSETQRNKGNFPGRFSGRQFSNSRSEMNVSTLELGDSALYLCASSLGRRDEKLFFGSGTQLSVL.

A few counts support this clonotype. This may come from a read error, since a much larger clone is one base off. This chain connects TRBV6-1 to TRBJ1-1; 8 bases agree with TRBD1. Unmatched junction bases numbered 3, after V lost 6 bases and J lost 6 bases. The germline V gene encodes CDR1 MNHNS and CDR2 SASEGT. The CDR3 loop spans 12 amino acids. CDR3 loop: CASSQGAPEAFF. The CDR3 DNA follows: TGTGCCAGCAGCCAGGGGGCCCCTGAAGCTTTCTTT.

There are a few counts of this clonotype. It may be a read error: a sequence one base away is much more abundant. The chain combines TRBV11-2 with TRBJ2-3, with 8 bases matching TRBD2. In germline, CDR1 is SGHAT, CDR2 FQNNGV. The CDR3 consists of 19 residues. The CDR3 coding sequence is TGTGCCAGCAGCTTCCGAACCCGGGAAGCGGGGGCTAGCACAGATGCGCAGTATTTT. Its translation: CASSFRTREAGASTDAQYF.

There are a few counts of this clonotype. The rearrangement links TRBV20-1 to TRBJ2-2; 7 bases are a match to TRBD2. The CDR3 has 15 amino acids. Germline assignment: CDR1 DFQATT and CDR2 SNEGSKA (reference sequence). DNA of the CDR3: TGCAGCGTTCGTGAGGGAGGGAGGAACACCGGGGAGCTGTTTTTT. Amino acid sequence: CSVREGGRNTGELFF.